A selection of T cell receptor beta chains follows, all from one sample in a study of immune reconstitution after stem cell transplant in scleroderma. Via MiXCR, TCRdb re-called the RT-PCR reads, giving one row per CDR3 protein. The sample carries some 1,400 distinct CDR3 sequences, 15% to 17% recorded once. This material was acquired before or after autologous hematopoietic stem cell transplantation (not recorded which). The receptors come from a female donor with systemic sclerosis. The CDR3 runs from the conserved cysteine through the conserved F or W. Each record gives: CDR3 protein, CDR3 DNA, J gene, V gene, clone size, CDR3 length, D gene. A D gene is named only where the DNA matches it firmly. Rows may omit the clone size; those that give it use once, few, many or a size class.

CDR3aa: CASSGLQGTPYEQYF; CDR3nt: TGTGCCAGCAGTGGGCTGCAGGGTACGCCCTACGAGCAGTACTTC; j_gene: TRBJ2-7; v_gene: TRBV2; abundance: .; len: 15; d_gene: .
CDR3aa: CASSLRGTEAFF; CDR3nt: TGTGCCAGCAGCCTACGGGGCACTGAAGCTTTCTTT; j_gene: TRBJ1-1; v_gene: TRBV5-6; abundance: few; len: 12; d_gene: .
CDR3aa: CASSQELMDEAFF; CDR3nt: TGCGCCAGCAGCCAGGAACTCATGGACGAAGCTTTCTTT; j_gene: TRBJ1-1; v_gene: TRBV4-3; abundance: few; len: 13; d_gene: .
CDR3aa: CASSPASGQGHGYTF; CDR3nt: TGTGCCAGCTCACCCGCTTCGGGGCAGGGGCATGGCTACACCTTC; j_gene: TRBJ1-2; v_gene: TRBV18; abundance: .; len: 15; d_gene: .
CDR3aa: CASSLSGGPSTDTQYF; CDR3nt: TGTGCCAGCAGTTTATCAGGGGGTCCTAGCACAGATACGCAGTATTTT; j_gene: TRBJ2-3; v_gene: TRBV28; abundance: medium-sized; len: 16; d_gene: TRBD1
CDR3aa: CASTQLETGSYEQYF; CDR3nt: TGCGCCAGCACTCAATTAGAGACGGGATCCTACGAGCAGTACTTC; j_gene: TRBJ2-7; v_gene: TRBV5-1; abundance: few; len: 15; d_gene: .
CDR3aa: CASSPSLVQGPNQPQHF; CDR3nt: TGTGCCAGCAGCCCCTCCCTAGTGCAGGGACCCAATCAGCCCCAGCATTTT; j_gene: TRBJ1-5; v_gene: TRBV7-2; abundance: few; len: 17; d_gene: .
CDR3aa: CASMLQGLAFF; CDR3nt: TGTGCCAGCATGCTCCAGGGGTTAGCTTTCTTT; j_gene: TRBJ1-1; v_gene: TRBV12-3/TRBV12-4; abundance: .; len: 11; d_gene: .
CDR3aa: CASSLVGQGLNQPQHF; CDR3nt: TGTGCCAGCAGTTTAGTGGGGCAGGGGCTGAATCAGCCCCAGCATTTT; j_gene: TRBJ1-5; v_gene: TRBV27; abundance: .; len: 16; d_gene: .
CDR3aa: CASSLSGGDTEAFF; CDR3nt: TGTGCCAGCAGCTTATCCGGGGGGGACACTGAAGCTTTCTTT; j_gene: TRBJ1-1; v_gene: TRBV7-2; abundance: few; len: 14; d_gene: .
CDR3aa: CASSLERDTEAFF; CDR3nt: TGTGCCAGCAGCTTAGAACGGGACACTGAAGCTTTCTTT; j_gene: TRBJ1-1; v_gene: TRBV7-2; abundance: .; len: 13; d_gene: .
CDR3aa: CASSTGYTEAFF; CDR3nt: TGTGCCAGCAGTACAGGGTACACTGAAGCTTTCTTT; j_gene: TRBJ1-1; v_gene: TRBV7-9; abundance: few; len: 12; d_gene: .
CDR3aa: CASSLRQGGNTEAFF; CDR3nt: TGTGCCAGCAGCTTACGGCAGGGCGGGAACACTGAAGCTTTCTTT; j_gene: TRBJ1-1; v_gene: TRBV7-8; abundance: .; len: 15; d_gene: .
CDR3aa: CASSRGETQYF; CDR3nt: TGTGCCAGCAGTCGTGGGGAGACCCAGTACTTC; j_gene: TRBJ2-5; v_gene: TRBV28; abundance: .; len: 11; d_gene: .
CDR3aa: CATRDLTDTQYF; CDR3nt: TGCGCCACTCGGGACCTCACAGATACGCAGTATTTT; j_gene: TRBJ2-3; v_gene: TRBV4-3; abundance: few; len: 12; d_gene: .
CDR3aa: CANSLFTGGRYGYTF; CDR3nt: TGTGCCAACAGTTTGTTCACAGGCGGACGCTATGGCTACACCTTC; j_gene: TRBJ1-2; v_gene: TRBV27; abundance: .; len: 15; d_gene: .
CDR3aa: CSARGQETQYF; CDR3nt: TGCAGTGCTAGAGGGCAAGAGACCCAGTACTTC; j_gene: TRBJ2-5; v_gene: TRBV20-1; abundance: few; len: 11; d_gene: .
CDR3aa: CSVPRPNTGELFF; CDR3nt: TGCAGCGTCCCTCGACCGAACACCGGGGAGCTGTTTTTT; j_gene: TRBJ2-2; v_gene: TRBV29-1; abundance: medium-sized; len: 13; d_gene: .
CDR3aa: CASSMGQRGTQYF; CDR3nt: TGTGCCAGTAGTATGGGGCAGCGGGGGACCCAGTACTTC; j_gene: TRBJ2-5; v_gene: TRBV19; abundance: medium-sized; len: 13; d_gene: TRBD2
CDR3aa: CASSISRGSDMQYF; CDR3nt: TGTGCCAGTAGTATTTCGCGGGGCTCAGATATGCAGTATTTT; j_gene: TRBJ2-3; v_gene: TRBV19; abundance: .; len: 14; d_gene: .
CDR3aa: CASSLIGTSWGSRPTGELFF; CDR3nt: TGTGCCAGCAGCTTAATCGGGACGTCCTGGGGGTCACGTCCCACCGGGGAGCTGTTTTTT; j_gene: TRBJ2-2; v_gene: TRBV7-2; abundance: medium-sized; len: 20; d_gene: .
CDR3aa: CASSGTGGSDTEAFF; CDR3nt: TGCGCCAGCAGCGGGACAGGGGGCTCGGACACTGAAGCTTTCTTT; j_gene: TRBJ1-1; v_gene: TRBV5-1; abundance: few; len: 15; d_gene: TRBD1
CDR3aa: CASSARQGADEQYF; CDR3nt: TGTGCCAGCAGCGCCCGACAGGGGGCAGACGAGCAGTACTTC; j_gene: TRBJ2-7; v_gene: TRBV7-2; abundance: few; len: 14; d_gene: TRBD1
CDR3aa: CASSSGQGGYNEQFF; CDR3nt: TGTGCCAGCAGCTCCGGACAGGGGGGGTACAATGAGCAGTTCTTC; j_gene: TRBJ2-1; v_gene: TRBV7-2; abundance: .; len: 15; d_gene: TRBD1
CDR3aa: CAISDREEETQYF; CDR3nt: TGTGCCATCAGCGACAGGGAAGAAGAGACCCAGTACTTC; j_gene: TRBJ2-5; v_gene: TRBV10-3; abundance: medium-sized; len: 13; d_gene: TRBD1
CDR3aa: CASSLEAGSGVIKRDRVSYEQYF; CDR3nt: TGTGCCAGCAGCTTAGAGGCGGGGTCGGGGGTTATTAAACGGGACAGGGTGAGCTACGAGCAGTACTTC; j_gene: TRBJ2-7; v_gene: TRBV7-6; abundance: few; len: 23; d_gene: TRBD1